This is a list of T cell receptor beta chains from one sample in a study of technical replicates of blood from several donors. Data came from immunoSEQ multiplex PCR; TCRdb stores just in-frame clones and leaves some out. The profile shows approximately 53,000 clones, 95% to 97% of them singletons. Sequencing used T cells isolated from PBMCs. The source is a human donor in good health. Each CDR3 is given with its conserved first and last residue. A D gene is named only where the DNA matches it firmly. Not every row has a clone size; where given, it reads once, few, many or a size class.

abundance	j_gene	d_gene	v_gene	CDR3aa	CDR3nt
.	TRBJ2-4	.	TRBV30	CAWSPQGSIQYF	TGTGCCTGGAGTCCGCAGGGGAGCATTCAGTACTTC
.	TRBJ2-7	.	TRBV7-3	CASSLAGGTYEQYF	TGTGCCAGCAGCTTGGCAGGGGGGACCTACGAGCAGTACTTC
.	TRBJ2-3	.	TRBV6-5	CASSYSNSPREDTQYF	TGTGCCAGCAGTTACTCGAATAGCCCCAGGGAAGATACGCAGTATTTT
.	TRBJ1-1	.	TRBV11-2	CASSFTGRGEAFF	TGTGCCAGCAGCTTCACCGGCCGGGGTGAAGCTTTCTTT
.	TRBJ2-1	.	TRBV7-9	CASSFGGGIEQFF	TGTGCCAGCAGCTTTGGGGGAGGCATTGAGCAGTTCTTC
.	TRBJ2-2	TRBD2	TRBV7-2	CASTTPEHLAGTGELFF	TGTGCCAGCACCACCCCAGAACATCTAGCGGGTACCGGGGAGCTGTTTTTT
once	TRBJ2-3	.	TRBV20-1	CSAIRADTQYF	TGCAGTGCTATCAGGGCAGATACGCAGTATTTT
once	TRBJ2-2	TRBD2	TRBV11-2	CASSLGWRGRAGNTGELFF	TGTGCCAGCAGCTTAGGGTGGCGCGGGAGGGCCGGGAACACCGGGGAGCTGTTTTTT
.	TRBJ1-5	TRBD1	TRBV7-3	CASATGLNQPQHF	TGTGCCAGCGCGACAGGGCTGAATCAGCCCCAGCATTTT
once	TRBJ2-7	.	TRBV7-7	CASSPSWPPYEQYF	TGTGCCAGCAGCCCTTCCTGGCCCCCCTACGAGCAGTACTTC
.	TRBJ1-1	.	TRBV9	CASSVGGQLEAFF	TGTGCCAGCAGCGTAGGAGGGCAGCTCGAAGCTTTCTTT
.	TRBJ2-3	.	TRBV27	CASSSSLGGTDTQYF	TGTGCCAGCAGTTCTTCTTTGGGAGGCACAGATACGCAGTATTTT
once	TRBJ2-6	TRBD1	TRBV7-9	CATRPGQGDSGANVLTF	TGTGCCACCCGGCCGGGACAGGGGGACTCTGGGGCCAACGTCCTGACTTTC
.	TRBJ1-2	TRBD1	TRBV7-9	CASSLETGYNYGYTF	TGTGCCAGCAGCTTAGAGACAGGGTATAACTATGGCTACACCTTC
.	TRBJ2-3	.	TRBV11-2	CASSFSASSLSSTDTQYF	TGTGCCAGCAGCTTCTCCGCCTCCTCACTTTCTAGCACAGATACGCAGTATTTT
.	TRBJ2-7	TRBD1	TRBV19	CASSIMGQGDEQYF	TGTGCCAGTAGTATTATGGGACAGGGGGACGAGCAGTACTTC
.	TRBJ2-2	TRBD1	TRBV4-1	CASSHPARQGLAGELFF	TGCGCCAGCAGCCACCCTGCGCGACAGGGCCTCGCCGGGGAGCTGTTTTTT
.	TRBJ2-1	TRBD2	TRBV9	CASSLAGGYNEQFF	TGTGCCAGCAGCTTAGCGGGAGGCTACAATGAGCAGTTCTTC
.	TRBJ2-7	TRBD2	TRBV4-2	CASSQATSGSYEQYF	TGTGCCAGCAGCCAAGCGACTAGCGGGAGTTACGAGCAGTACTTC
once	TRBJ2-4	TRBD1	TRBV4-3	CASSQGDRGNIQYF	TGCGCCAGCAGCCAAGGGGACAGGGGGAACATTCAGTACTTC
.	TRBJ1-2	.	TRBV5-1	CASSLAGEGGYTF	TGCGCCAGCAGCTTGGCCGGGGAGGGAGGCTACACCTTC
.	TRBJ2-7	TRBD2	TRBV7-2	CASRTTSGSYEQYF	TGTGCCAGCAGAACCACTAGCGGATCCTACGAGCAGTACTTC
.	TRBJ2-5	TRBD2	TRBV4-3	CASSQEGWLAVQETQYF	TGCGCCAGCAGCCAAGAAGGATGGCTAGCGGTACAAGAGACCCAGTACTTC
.	TRBJ2-2	TRBD2	TRBV18	CASSPQASGSTGELFF	TGTGCCAGCTCACCACAGGCTAGCGGGAGTACCGGGGAGCTGTTTTTT
.	TRBJ1-1	.	TRBV15	CATGSGTSSLNTEAFF	TGTGCCACGGGTTCCGGGACATCGAGCTTGAACACTGAAGCTTTCTTT
.	TRBJ2-7	.	TRBV27	CASSATYSRNYEQYF	TGTGCCAGCAGTGCCACGTATAGCAGAAATTACGAGCAGTACTTC
.	TRBJ2-1	TRBD1	TRBV6-1	CASSESSGGVIYNEQFF	TGTGCCAGCAGTGAAAGTTCAGGGGGCGTAATCTACAATGAGCAGTTCTTC
once	TRBJ2-2	TRBD2	TRBV7-9	CASSQGGLPGELFF	TGTGCCAGCAGCCAGGGAGGGTTGCCCGGGGAGCTGTTTTTT
.	TRBJ2-7	TRBD2	TRBV5-1	CASSQGLAGVREQYF	TGCGCCAGCAGTCAGGGACTAGCGGGAGTAAGGGAGCAGTACTTC
.	TRBJ1-1	.	TRBV6-5	CASSDEREAFF	TGTGCCAGCAGTGATGAGAGGGAAGCTTTCTTT
.	TRBJ1-5	TRBD1	TRBV15	CATSSHTGAQPQHF	TGTGCCACCAGCAGTCATACAGGGGCTCAGCCCCAGCATTTT
.	TRBJ1-1	.	TRBV5-6	CASSLGVENTEAFF	TGTGCCAGCAGCTTGGGCGTAGAGAACACTGAAGCTTTCTTT
.	TRBJ2-7	.	TRBV19	CASRSPSGEQYF	TGTGCCAGTAGAAGTCCCTCCGGGGAGCAGTACTTC
.	TRBJ2-1	TRBD1	TRBV29-1	CSGRTGGNNEQFF	TGCAGCGGTCGGACAGGGGGAAACAATGAGCAGTTCTTC
.	TRBJ2-7	TRBD1	TRBV14	CASSRGRGRFAYEQYF	TGTGCCAGCAGCAGGGGAAGGGGGCGGTTCGCCTACGAGCAGTACTTC
.	TRBJ1-5	.	TRBV5-8	CASSLRRAAKPQHF	TGTGCCAGCAGCTTGCGGAGGGCGGCCAAGCCCCAGCATTTT
.	TRBJ2-3	.	TRBV11-2	CASSLGTVKADTQYF	TGTGCCAGCAGCTTAGGGACAGTGAAGGCAGATACGCAGTATTTT
.	TRBJ2-6	.	TRBV7-9	CASSLPQGPGANVLTF	TGTGCCAGCAGCTTACCCCAGGGCCCTGGGGCCAACGTCCTGACTTTC
.	TRBJ2-5	TRBD2	TRBV30	CACNSGTSGRQETQYF	TGTGCCTGCAATTCCGGGACTAGCGGGAGGCAAGAGACCCAGTACTTC
.	TRBJ1-1	.	TRBV27	CASSTPAGVNTEAFF	TGTGCCAGCAGTACCCCCGCTGGAGTGAACACTGAAGCTTTCTTT
.	TRBJ2-7	TRBD1	TRBV15	CATSILDRDDYEQYF	TGTGCCACCAGCATCCTGGACAGGGACGACTACGAGCAGTACTTC
few	TRBJ2-1	TRBD1	TRBV7-2	CASSLETGGYNEQFF	TGTGCCAGCAGCTTAGAGACAGGGGGGTACAATGAGCAGTTCTTC
.	TRBJ1-1	.	TRBV18	CASSPRGSETEAFF	TGTGCCAGCTCACCTAGGGGCTCAGAAACTGAAGCTTTCTTT
.	TRBJ1-4	.	TRBV7-9	CASSLGQVEKLFF	TGTGCCAGCAGCTTAGGACAGGTTGAAAAACTGTTTTTT
.	TRBJ2-7	.	TRBV6-5	CASAGGTTYEQYF	TGTGCCAGCGCAGGGGGGACCACCTACGAGCAGTACTTC
.	TRBJ2-5	.	TRBV18	CASSPSPPAVLQETQYF	TGTGCCAGCTCACCATCCCCTCCAGCGGTCCTACAAGAGACCCAGTACTTC
.	TRBJ2-7	TRBD1	TRBV14	CASSHHPGTGVYEQYF	TGTGCCAGCAGCCACCACCCCGGGACAGGGGTTTACGAGCAGTACTTC
.	TRBJ2-3	TRBD2	TRBV5-4	CASSASGRGADTQYF	TGTGCCAGCAGCGCTAGCGGGAGGGGGGCAGATACGCAGTATTTT
.	TRBJ1-1	.	TRBV6-5	CASTLGSRLGTEAFF	TGTGCCAGCACCCTTGGGTCTAGGCTCGGCACTGAAGCTTTCTTT
.	TRBJ2-1	TRBD2	TRBV29-1	CSVAGTSVYNEQFF	TGCAGCGTAGCCGGGACTAGCGTATACAATGAGCAGTTCTTC